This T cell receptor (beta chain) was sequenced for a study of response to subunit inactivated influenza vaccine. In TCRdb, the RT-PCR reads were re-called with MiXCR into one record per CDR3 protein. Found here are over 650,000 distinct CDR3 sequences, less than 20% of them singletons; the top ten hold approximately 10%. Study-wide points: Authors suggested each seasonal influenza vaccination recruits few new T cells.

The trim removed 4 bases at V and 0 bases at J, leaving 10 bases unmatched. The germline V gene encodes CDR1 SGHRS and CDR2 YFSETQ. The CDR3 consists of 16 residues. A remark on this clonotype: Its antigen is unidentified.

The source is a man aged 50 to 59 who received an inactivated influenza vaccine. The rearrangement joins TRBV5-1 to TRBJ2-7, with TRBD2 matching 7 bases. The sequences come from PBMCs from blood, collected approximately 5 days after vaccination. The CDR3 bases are TGCGCCAGCAGCCCCCTCTGGGGCGGGAGCTCCTACGAGCAGTACTTC. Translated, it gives CASSPLWGGSSYEQYF.